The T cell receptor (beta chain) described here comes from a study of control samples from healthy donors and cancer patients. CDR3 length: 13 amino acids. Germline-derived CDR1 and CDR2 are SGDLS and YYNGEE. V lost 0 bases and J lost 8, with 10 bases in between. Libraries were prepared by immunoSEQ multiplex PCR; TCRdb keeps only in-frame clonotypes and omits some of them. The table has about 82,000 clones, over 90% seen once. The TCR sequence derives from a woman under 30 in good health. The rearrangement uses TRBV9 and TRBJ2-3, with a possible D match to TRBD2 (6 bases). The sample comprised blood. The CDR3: CASSVVEGGTQYF. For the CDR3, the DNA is TGTGCCAGCAGCGTAGTGGAGGGAGGTACGCAGTATTTT.